The 3 T cell receptor beta chains below all came from one sample that was sequenced in a study of T cells in Graves' hyperthyroidism and ophthalmopathy. TCR beta CDR3 regions were amplified from RNA. TCR CDR3 regions were first amplified by RT-PCR with HTBI primers. MiXCR was run by TCRdb on the multiplex PCR reads, yielding one entry per CDR3 protein. The data contain around 660,000 distinct CDR3 sequences, approximately 42% of them singletons. The specimen sequenced was peripheral blood or thyroid tissue (not recorded which). These receptors came from an adult man with Graves' disease, either hyperthyroidism or ophthalmopathy (not recorded which).

J is TRBJ1-1 and V is TRBV7-2, with TRBD1 as a possible D gene (6 bases). V was shortened by 5 bases and J by 12 bases, with 25 bases between the two germline ends. CDR3 length equals 15 residues. Per the germline V gene, CDR1 is SGHTA and CDR2 is FQGNSA. DNA for the CDR3: TGTGCCAGCAGCGAAGATCCCGATGGGGGCGCGGAGCCTTTCTTT. It translates to CASSEDPDGGAEPFF.

This chain links TRBV7-2 with TRBJ1-1; a possible D gene is TRBD1 (6 bases). Per germline, CDR1 SGHTA and CDR2 FQGNSA. V lost 5 bases to trimming and J lost 6 bases, with 13 bases between them. The CDR3 totals 13 residues. CDR3 sequence: CASSQNRVSEAFF. The CDR3 DNA is TGTGCCAGCAGCCAGAACAGGGTATCTGAAGCTTTCTTT.

The genes are TRBV6-5 and TRBJ2-5; D is uncertain. V gave up 6 bases and J gave up 7 bases, with 3 bases separating them. The CDR3 sequence is 9 residues long. Germline assignment: CDR1 MNHEY and CDR2 SVGAGI. The CDR3 is CASRRTQYF. The DNA for the CDR3 is TGTGCCAGCAGACGGACCCAGTACTTC.